Each of the 21 T cell receptor beta chains below was sequenced from the same sample in a study of blood T cells in healthy people across ages (dated by TCRdb to the mid-2010s). Receptor libraries were prepared by 5' RACE. Sequencing relied on an Illumina HiSeq 2500. A second roughly 6 to 12 cycle PCR used a sample-barcoded 5' primer and a J-beta primer mix. Starting from the raw public reads, TCRdb applied fastp trimming at Q25, assembled clones with MiXCR and retained in-frame beta chains. Entries are consolidated by CDR3 protein sequence, retaining the most common genes and DNA. This sample holds around 1.7 million distinct CDR3 sequences; approximately 28% were observed only once. Of the sample, less than 9.5% is held by the ten largest clones. The sample taken for sequencing was blood. The receptors stem from a woman aged 30 to 39 in good health.

This chain joins TRBV6-5 and TRBJ2-7; the match to TRBD1 covers 7 bases. The J segment lost 7 bases and the V segment lost 0 bases, leaving 9 bases of the junction unmatched. Germline V gives CDR1 MNHEY, CDR2 SVGAGI. The CDR3 is made up of 15 amino acids. As DNA, the CDR3 is TGTGCCAGCAGTTACTCGGCGACAGGGCTGGGTGAGCAGTACTTC. It is translated as CASSYSATGLGEQYF.

The genes are TRBV7-3 and TRBJ2-3; no firm D call. This CDR3 is 14 amino acids long. Germline assignment: CDR1 SGHTA and CDR2 FQGTGA. V was clipped by 5 bases and J by 2 bases, with 11 bases between them. The CDR3 sequence: CASSRLGATDTQYF. CDR3 nucleotides: TGTGCCAGCAGCCGGCTCGGTGCCACAGATACGCAGTATTTT. Looking up the rest from reference TRBV7-3 and TRBJ2-3 gives the full variable domain: GAGVSQTPSNKVTEKGKYVELRCDPISGHTALYWYRQSLGQGPEFLIYFQGTGAADDSGLPNDRFFAVRPEGSVSTLKIQRTERGDSAVYLCASSRLGATDTQYFGPGTRLTVL.

This clonotype turned up a few times. J is TRBJ2-1 and V is TRBV18, with a tentative D call TRBD1 (6 bases). Germline CDR1 reads KGHSH; CDR2 reads LQKENI. With 1 base removed from V and 5 bases from J, the gap between germline ends came to 9 bases. The CDR3 extends over 14 amino acids. DNA of the CDR3: TGTGCCAGCTCACCACTGGGACAAGACAATGAGCAGTTCTTC. Translation gives CASSPLGQDNEQFF.

This clonotype showed up just a few times. The gene calls are TRBV12-3 or TRBV12-4 and TRBJ1-5; the match to TRBD1 covers 11 bases. The CDR3 is 14 residues long. Germline trimming cut 8 bases from V and 7 bases from J; bases unmatched to any gene: 7. CDR3: CASARTGGGQPQHF. CDR3 DNA sequence: TGTGCCAGCGCTAGGACAGGGGGCGGGCAGCCCCAGCATTTT.

This clonotype was counted at least ten times. The rearrangement links TRBV10-3 to TRBJ2-7; TRBD2 matches 7 bases. CDR1 is ENHRY and CDR2 is SYGVKD in the germline V gene. V lost 3 bases and J lost 6; bases outside the gene matches: 11. The length of the CDR3 is 15 residues. CDR3 bases: TGTGCCATCAGTGACCCCACCCTCGGGGGGTTCGAGCAGTACTTC. Translated, it gives CAISDPTLGGFEQYF.

This sequence joins TRBV7-9 and TRBJ2-2; D is uncertain. CDR3 length: 13 amino acids. Germline V gene sequence: CDR1 SEHNR, CDR2 FQNEAQ (reference sequence). Between the trimmed V and J ends, which lost 8 bases and 6 bases, there was a span of 13 bases. CDR3 sequence (DNA): TGTGCCAGCTCCCTAGACAAGGCCGGGGAGCTGTTTTTT. Translating it yields CASSLDKAGELFF.

This clonotype has at least ten counts. The chain couples TRBV29-1 to TRBJ2-3; possibly TRBD2 for D (5 bases). The V gene lost 4 bases and the J gene lost 4 bases, with 12 bases spanning the gap. Germline CDR1 and CDR2: SQVTM and ANQGSEA. This CDR3 is built from 13 residues. The CDR3, as DNA: TGCAGCGTTGTTATGCTCGGGGCAGATACGCAGTATTTT. Amino acid sequence: CSVVMLGADTQYF.

Concerning this clonotype itself: A much larger clone is a single base away; this may be a read error. This rearrangement joins TRBV29-1 to TRBJ2-4; 7 nucleotides align to TRBD1. The closer fit of TRBJ2-7 to the DNA end suggests the J call may be wrong. The CDR3 has 11 amino acids. Germline V lookup: CDR1 SQVTM, CDR2 ANQGSEA. For the CDR3, the DNA is TGCAGCGTCGACAGGGAAAACGAGCAGTACTTC. Encoded protein: CSVDRENEQYF.

This clonotype was seen many times. The gene calls are TRBV20-1 and TRBJ2-6; D unclear. Per germline, CDR1 DFQATT and CDR2 SNEGSKA (reference sequence). This CDR3 has 14 amino acids. Trimming left V 0 bases short and J 2 bases short, with 5 bases between. The CDR3 DNA reads as TGCAGTGCTAGAGATATTACTGGGGCCAACGTCCTGACTTTC. Its translation is CSARDITGANVLTF.

V is TRBV9 and J is TRBJ2-7; no definite D call. The CDR3 runs to 14 residues. Germline V lookup: CDR1 SGDLS, CDR2 YYNGEE. V lost 0 bases to trimming and J lost 7 bases, with 14 bases between them. The CDR3 reads CASSVGFSWDEQYF. The CDR3 DNA reads as TGTGCCAGCAGCGTAGGTTTTAGTTGGGATGAGCAGTACTTC.

The chain carries TRBV25-1 and TRBJ2-4; TRBD1 aligns across 9 bases. CDR1 is MGHDK, CDR2 SYGVNS, per germline. Germline trimming cut 4 bases from V and 1 base from J; bases unmatched to any gene: 5. This CDR3 has 16 residues. The CDR3 region is CASSADRGYAKNIQYF. CDR3 coding DNA: TGTGCCAGCAGTGCGGACAGGGGATACGCCAAAAACATTCAGTACTTC.

This clonotype has only a few counts. This rearrangement joins TRBV6-2 or TRBV6-3 to TRBJ2-3, with a possible D match to TRBD2 (5 bases). This CDR3 has 15 amino acids. Trimming cost V 7 bases and J 0 bases, with 14 bases left between them. Germline-derived CDR1 and CDR2 are MNHEY and SVGEGT. CDR3 residues: CASKLRRGSTDTQYF. The CDR3 nucleotides are TGTGCCAGCAAACTAAGAAGAGGGAGCACAGATACGCAGTATTTT.

This chain uses TRBV7-2 with TRBJ1-2; tentatively, D is TRBD1 (5 bases). The CDR3 sequence is 15 residues long. Trimming left V 5 bases short and J 4 bases short, with 17 bases between. Germline-derived CDR1 and CDR2 are SGHTA and FQGNSA. Here the CDR3 DNA reads TGTGCCAGCAGCCTGGGGACCGTGACCTCCTATGGCTACACCTTC. It translates to CASSLGTVTSYGYTF.

The V call is TRBV20-1, the J call TRBJ1-3; the D gene is possibly TRBD1 (6 bases). The germline V and J ends were trimmed by 4 bases and 2 bases, with 9 bases remaining between them. The CDR3 contains 13 residues. In germline, CDR1 is DFQATT, CDR2 SNEGSKA (reference sequence). The CDR3 nucleotides read TGCAGTGCTAAAAACAGGGCTGGAAACACCATATATTTT. As protein: CSAKNRAGNTIYF.

The rearrangement joins TRBV5-1 to TRBJ2-4, with 7 bases identical to TRBD1. With 4 bases clipped from V and 13 bases from J, the junction kept 20 bases outside the gene matches. The V gene's germline CDR1 is SGHRS and CDR2 YFSETQ. The CDR3 length is 16 residues. CDR3 nucleotides: TGCGCCAGCAGCATCGGGACAGTTCGAACTTACAATGAGCAGTACTTC. It codes for CASSIGTVRTYNEQYF.

The chain uses TRBV5-1 and TRBJ2-1, with D possibly matching TRBD1 (7 bases). V gave up 4 bases and J gave up 6 bases, with 29 bases separating them. CDR3 length: 19 residues. Germline CDR1 SGHRS, CDR2 YFSETQ. The CDR3 DNA reads as TGCGCCAGCAGCCCGGAGGGGGCTATCGGGGGACAATTGGGCAATGAGCAGTTCTTC. It yields the protein CASSPEGAIGGQLGNEQFF.

This clonotype was found a few times. This chain connects TRBV20-1 to TRBJ2-7, with D unresolved. Germline V gene sequence: CDR1 DFQATT, CDR2 SNEGSKA (reference sequence). The CDR3 covers 11 residues. Trimming took 4 bases from V and 4 from J, leaving 8 bases between them. The CDR3 spells CSATPDYEQYF. The CDR3 region has the DNA TGCAGTGCTACCCCGGATTACGAGCAGTACTTC.

There are a few counts of this clonotype. The rearrangement links TRBV12-3 or TRBV12-4 to TRBJ1-6; possibly TRBD1 for D (5 bases). The V end was cut by 6 bases, the J end by 9 bases, with 15 bases between. This CDR3 has 14 amino acids. This CDR3 is CASSRGRGSSPLHF. The CDR3, as DNA: TGTGCCAGCAGCCGGGGCCGAGGGAGTTCACCCCTCCACTTT.

The chain couples TRBV11-2 to TRBJ2-6, with 9 bases matching TRBD1. The CDR3 has 16 amino acids. Per the germline V gene, CDR1 is SGHAT and CDR2 is FQNNGV. V shed 3 bases and J 4 bases; nucleotides not matched to a gene: 4. CDR3 nucleotide sequence: TGTGCCAGCAGCTTTCGGACAGGGGTCGGGGCCAACGTCCTGACTTTC. Protein product: CASSFRTGVGANVLTF.

A single count supports this clonotype. CDR3 nucleotide sequence: TGTGCCAGCAAACTCGCAGACAGTTTCTATGGCTACACCTTC. This encodes CASKLADSFYGYTF. This chain joins TRBV12-3 or TRBV12-4 and TRBJ1-2; weak D call: TRBD1 (5 bases). V gave up 7 bases and J gave up 4 bases, with 16 bases separating them. The CDR3 consists of 14 residues.

This chain uses TRBV2 with TRBJ2-1, with TRBD2 identical over 10 bases. CDR3 length: 13 residues. Trimming removed 4 bases from V and 10 bases from J; junction bases left unmatched: 4. Germline CDR1 is SNHLY and CDR2 is FYNNEI. CDR3 in DNA: TGTGCCAGCAGTGTCCGGACTAGCGGAGAGCAGTTCTTC. The encoded protein is CASSVRTSGEQFF.